The 15 T cell receptor beta chains given below trace back to one sample, sequenced in a study of shared clonotypes between healthy human individuals. The repertoire was sequenced with immunoSEQ multiplex PCR; TCRdb's copy has only in-frame clones and lacks some. The sample has 1.5 million to 2.5 million clones; about 95% are singletons. Terminally differentiated effector memory CD45RA+ cells were excluded by CCR7 positive selection of CD45RO-negative cells. The source material was naive CD8+ T cells sorted from blood. These TCRs come from a man in his late teens or twenties in good health.

The chain has TRBV4-1 and TRBJ2-5; 8 positions match TRBD2. Germline values: CDR1 MGHRA, CDR2 YSYEKL. The CDR3 extends over 15 amino acids. V dropped 3 bases and J dropped 4; count of bases not matched to a gene: 7. CDR3 in amino acids: CASSHPSGGPETQYF. The DNA of the CDR3 is TGCGCCAGCAGCCACCCTTCGGGGGGGCCAGAGACCCAGTACTTC.

V gene TRBV7-9 combines with J gene TRBJ2-1; D ambiguous. The CDR3 sequence is 12 residues long. V was cut by 8 bases and J by 8 bases, with 13 bases left in between. The germline V gene encodes CDR1 SEHNR and CDR2 FQNEAQ (reference sequence). The CDR3 nucleotides are TGTGCCAGCGCCTTTAAAGCAGATGAGCAGTTCTTC. Residues: CASAFKADEQFF.

The chain recombines TRBV9 with TRBJ2-3, with D tentatively TRBD1 (5 bases). V dropped 5 bases and J dropped 0 bases, with 10 bases sitting between them. The CDR3 runs to 14 residues. Germline loops: CDR1 SGDLS, CDR2 YYNGEE. CDR3 coding DNA: TGTGCCAGCAGTGAGGACACTAGCACAGATACGCAGTATTTT. Protein product: CASSEDTSTDTQYF.

The chain carries TRBV10-1 and TRBJ1-4, with D unresolved. The CDR3 is made up of 15 amino acids. V lost 1 base, J lost 8 bases, and 14 bases lay in between. Germline loops: CDR1 WNHNN, CDR2 SYGVQD (reference sequence). The CDR3 nucleotides read TGCGCCAGCAGTGAGTTCGCGGGCCCGATCGAAAAACTGTTTTTT. It is translated as CASSEFAGPIEKLFF.

The chain employs TRBV6-5 and TRBJ1-1, with D perhaps TRBD1 (6 bases). CDR3 size: 14 residues. CDR1 and CDR2 (germline): MNHEY, SVGAGI. Trimming cost V 4 bases and J 4 bases, with 13 bases left between them. In DNA, the CDR3 is TGTGCCAGCAGTTCCGGCGAGGGGGGCACTGAAGCTTTCTTT. Translating gives CASSSGEGGTEAFF.

As regards this clone: The junction does not match germline at one end; this may be a read error. The V gene is TRBV2, the J gene TRBJ2-7; no clear D gene. This CDR3 is 9 amino acids long. Germline V CDR1 and CDR2: SNHLY, FYNNEI. The CDR3 DNA follows: TGTGCCAGCAGGGCTGGACGGCCCTTC. This gives the protein CASRAGRPF.

The gene calls are TRBV28 and TRBJ1-4, with TRBD1 matching 8 bases. The V segment lost 5 bases and the J segment 6 bases; nucleotides outside the gene matches: 11. CDR1 and CDR2 (germline): MDHEN, SYDVKM. The CDR3 is 16 residues long. In DNA form, the CDR3 reads TGTGCCAGCAGTGTCTACCAGGGGGCGGGGGATGAAAAACTGTTTTTT. Its translation is CASSVYQGAGDEKLFF.

The chain uses TRBV2 and TRBJ1-4, with D maybe TRBD1 (5 bases). V lost 7 bases to trimming and J lost 6 bases, with 15 bases between them. This CDR3 is built from 14 residues. Germline CDR1 is SNHLY and CDR2 is FYNNEI. DNA for the CDR3: TGTGCCAGCATTTCGCCGGGGCATTATGAAAAACTGTTTTTT. Amino acids: CASISPGHYEKLFF.

V and J are TRBV7-2 and TRBJ1-5; D gene unclear. The germline V and J ends were trimmed by 5 bases and 3 bases, with 17 bases remaining between them. This CDR3 region has 16 residues. Germline-derived CDR1 and CDR2 are SGHTA and FQGNSA. CDR3: CASSGPDYDINQPQHF. The CDR3, as DNA: TGTGCCAGCAGCGGGCCGGATTACGACATCAATCAGCCCCAGCATTTT.

There are a few counts of this clone. The gene calls are TRBV11-2 and TRBJ2-2; the match to TRBD2 covers 9 bases. This CDR3 has 18 amino acids. CDR1 is SGHAT and CDR2 is FQNNGV in the germline V gene. V gave up 2 bases and J gave up 3 bases; unmatched junction bases: 10. The CDR3 sequence is CASSLSSGGPRYTGELFF. DNA for the CDR3: TGTGCCAGCAGCTTAAGCAGCGGGGGGCCGCGATACACCGGGGAGCTGTTTTTT. The whole variable domain, filled in from reference TRBV11-2 and TRBJ2-2, reads EAGVAQSPRYKIIEKRQSVAFWCNPISGHATLYWYQQILGQGPKLLIQFQNNGVVDDSQLPKDRFSAERLKGVDSTLKIQPAKLEDSAVYLCASSLSSGGPRYTGELFFGEGSRLTVL.

The V call is TRBV14, the J call TRBJ1-6; TRBD1 is a possible D gene (6 bases). The length of the CDR3 is 15 residues. The germline CDR1 and CDR2 sequences are SGHDN and FVKESK. The ends were cut back, 1 base at V and 10 bases at J, with 14 bases in the middle. The CDR3 loop is CASSQVAGVDSPLHF. CDR3 coding DNA: TGTGCCAGCAGCCAAGTGGCAGGGGTGGACTCACCCCTCCACTTT. Full variable domain (rest looked up from reference TRBV14 and TRBJ1-6): EAGVTQFPSHSVIEKGQTVTLRCDPISGHDNLYWYRRVMGKEIKFLLHFVKESKQDESGMPNNRFLAERTGGTYSTLKVQPAELEDSGVYFCASSQVAGVDSPLHFGNGTRLTVT.

This clone occurred once. The chain employs TRBV29-1 and TRBJ2-7; weak D call: TRBD1 (6 bases). The CDR3 is 14 amino acids. Germline CDR1 reads SQVTM; CDR2 reads ANQGSEA. The germline V and J ends were trimmed by 3 bases and 3 bases, with 15 bases remaining between them. The CDR3 loop is CSVETGQTNYEQYF. Written as DNA, the CDR3 is TGCAGCGTTGAGACAGGACAGACGAACTACGAGCAGTACTTC.

The chain recombines TRBV7-9 with TRBJ2-7, with a weak D call TRBD1 (8 bases). Trimming cost V 7 bases and J 4 bases, with 20 bases left between them. The CDR3 spans 15 residues. Germline CDR1 and CDR2: SEHNR and FQNEAQ (reference sequence). For the CDR3, the DNA is TGTGCCAGCATGGAGGGACAGGAGGGACTATACGAGCAGTACTTC. It specifies CASMEGQEGLYEQYF.

The V gene is TRBV2, the J gene TRBJ2-5; 8 bases map to TRBD2. V lost 3 bases and J lost 2; bases outside the gene matches: 5. Per germline, CDR1 SNHLY and CDR2 FYNNEI. The length of the CDR3 is 15 residues. The CDR3 protein is CASSDALAGQETQYF. The CDR3 DNA reads as TGTGCCAGCAGTGACGCGTTAGCGGGACAAGAGACCCAGTACTTC.

J is TRBJ2-7 and V is TRBV5-1; D not certain. This CDR3 comprises 16 residues. Germline CDR1 SGHRS, CDR2 YFSETQ. Trimming took 4 bases from V and 0 from J, leaving 17 bases between them. The CDR3 region has the DNA TGCGCCAGCAGCACCGGACCACAACCCTCCTCCTACGAGCAGTACTTC. Amino acid sequence: CASSTGPQPSSYEQYF. The whole variable domain, remainder taken from reference TRBV5-1 and TRBJ2-7, is KAGVTQTPRYLIKTRGQQVTLSCSPISGHRSVSWYQQTPGQGLQFLFEYFSETQRNKGNFPGRFSGRQFSNSRSEMNVSTLELGDSALYLCASSTGPQPSSYEQYFGPGTRLTVT.